Listed below are T cell receptor beta chains from one sample, sequenced in a study of blood T cell repertoires in COVID-19. Profiling relied on immunoSEQ multiplex PCR, and the TCRdb table lists in-frame clones only, not all of them. The sample yields approximately 170,000 clones, under 95% seen once. Sequenced input: peripheral blood. The receptors here all came from a man aged 18 to 30 with COVID-19, enrolled during active disease. The CDR3 runs from the conserved cysteine through the conserved F or W. The order of the fields is V gene, D gene, J gene, clone size, CDR3 protein. A D gene is named only where the DNA matches it firmly. Rows give clone size only sometimes, using once, few, many, or a class for an expanded clone.

v_gene: TRBV28; d_gene: NA; j_gene: TRBJ2-1; abundance: once; CDR3aa: CASSLSGLAKNEQFF
v_gene: TRBV7-2; d_gene: NA; j_gene: TRBJ2-7; abundance: NA; CDR3aa: CASSFFRGAYEQYF
v_gene: TRBV11-3; d_gene: NA; j_gene: TRBJ2-1; abundance: NA; CDR3aa: CASSLGRGLDEQFF
v_gene: TRBV25-1; d_gene: NA; j_gene: TRBJ2-2; abundance: once; CDR3aa: CASSEGFRDISYTGELFF
v_gene: TRBV5-1; d_gene: TRBD1; j_gene: TRBJ2-7; abundance: NA; CDR3aa: CASSSRTGEDEQYF
v_gene: TRBV7-2; d_gene: TRBD1; j_gene: TRBJ2-3; abundance: NA; CDR3aa: CASSLGQATKDTQYF
v_gene: TRBV29-1; d_gene: TRBD1; j_gene: TRBJ1-4; abundance: NA; CDR3aa: CSVRVRGELGEKLFF
v_gene: TRBV6-2/TRBV6-3; d_gene: TRBD2; j_gene: TRBJ2-7; abundance: NA; CDR3aa: CASSPTPSGSLKQYF
v_gene: TRBV5-6; d_gene: NA; j_gene: TRBJ2-7; abundance: NA; CDR3aa: CASSLGGSPYEQYF
v_gene: TRBV19; d_gene: TRBD1; j_gene: TRBJ1-5; abundance: NA; CDR3aa: CASSISSGTGGSQPQHF
v_gene: TRBV24-1; d_gene: TRBD1; j_gene: TRBJ2-2; abundance: few; CDR3aa: CATSDLWTGGDTGELFF
v_gene: TRBV28; d_gene: TRBD2; j_gene: TRBJ2-7; abundance: NA; CDR3aa: CASSLWASGRDEQYF
v_gene: TRBV7-2; d_gene: TRBD2; j_gene: TRBJ2-5; abundance: NA; CDR3aa: CASSSGLAGGKETQYF
v_gene: TRBV18; d_gene: TRBD1; j_gene: TRBJ2-1; abundance: NA; CDR3aa: CASSSDRANNEQFF
v_gene: TRBV13; d_gene: NA; j_gene: TRBJ2-3; abundance: NA; CDR3aa: CASSPWDITDTQYF
v_gene: TRBV28; d_gene: TRBD1; j_gene: TRBJ1-2; abundance: NA; CDR3aa: CASEGQYGYTF
v_gene: TRBV4-3; d_gene: NA; j_gene: TRBJ2-1; abundance: NA; CDR3aa: CASSQEGRLVDEQFF
v_gene: TRBV9; d_gene: TRBD2; j_gene: TRBJ2-1; abundance: NA; CDR3aa: CASSVRGLVTSYNEQFF
v_gene: TRBV28; d_gene: NA; j_gene: TRBJ1-2; abundance: NA; CDR3aa: CASRIGQSFYGYTF
v_gene: TRBV16; d_gene: TRBD2; j_gene: TRBJ2-3; abundance: NA; CDR3aa: CASSLRLAGGTDTQYF
v_gene: TRBV12-3/TRBV12-4; d_gene: NA; j_gene: TRBJ1-5; abundance: NA; CDR3aa: CASSQNSNQPQHF
v_gene: TRBV19; d_gene: TRBD1; j_gene: TRBJ2-3; abundance: NA; CDR3aa: CASSSGTASSTDTQYF
v_gene: TRBV12-3/TRBV12-4; d_gene: NA; j_gene: TRBJ1-4; abundance: NA; CDR3aa: CASRDSWTEKLLF
v_gene: TRBV3-1/TRBV3-2; d_gene: TRBD2; j_gene: TRBJ2-7; abundance: NA; CDR3aa: CASSLGLIPLSYEQYF
v_gene: TRBV30; d_gene: NA; j_gene: TRBJ1-1; abundance: NA; CDR3aa: CAWEKTGSNTEAFF
v_gene: TRBV24-1; d_gene: NA; j_gene: TRBJ2-1; abundance: NA; CDR3aa: CATSDSLPGGPGNEQFF
v_gene: TRBV28; d_gene: TRBD2; j_gene: TRBJ2-1; abundance: NA; CDR3aa: CAGARASGSDEQFF
v_gene: TRBV7-2; d_gene: TRBD1; j_gene: TRBJ2-7; abundance: NA; CDR3aa: CASSFPTGVGPREQYF
v_gene: TRBV27; d_gene: NA; j_gene: TRBJ2-7; abundance: NA; CDR3aa: CASSHSFRSHVSYEQYF
v_gene: TRBV4-2; d_gene: TRBD2; j_gene: TRBJ2-2; abundance: NA; CDR3aa: CASSQDRPSGSNTGELFF
v_gene: TRBV7-8; d_gene: TRBD2; j_gene: TRBJ2-2; abundance: NA; CDR3aa: CASSLGPSGRRTGELFF
v_gene: TRBV4-1; d_gene: TRBD2; j_gene: TRBJ2-3; abundance: NA; CDR3aa: CASSPQPLSGREGLWYF
v_gene: TRBV15; d_gene: NA; j_gene: TRBJ1-2; abundance: NA; CDR3aa: CATSRDRAGDRGYTF
v_gene: TRBV6-2/TRBV6-3; d_gene: TRBD2; j_gene: TRBJ2-7; abundance: NA; CDR3aa: CASTPSGSSYEQYF
v_gene: TRBV2; d_gene: NA; j_gene: TRBJ2-1; abundance: NA; CDR3aa: CASSGGQTNEQFF
v_gene: TRBV19; d_gene: TRBD1; j_gene: TRBJ1-1; abundance: once; CDR3aa: CASSMNRGNTEAFF
v_gene: TRBV24-1; d_gene: NA; j_gene: TRBJ1-2; abundance: NA; CDR3aa: CATSDLSRNYGYTF
v_gene: TRBV19; d_gene: TRBD1; j_gene: TRBJ1-5; abundance: NA; CDR3aa: CASSIDRDRGQPQHF
v_gene: TRBV19; d_gene: NA; j_gene: TRBJ1-1; abundance: NA; CDR3aa: CASSMSAGLNTEAFF
v_gene: TRBV30; d_gene: TRBD1; j_gene: TRBJ2-2; abundance: NA; CDR3aa: CAWSTTGTGGTGELFF
v_gene: TRBV15; d_gene: TRBD2; j_gene: TRBJ2-1; abundance: NA; CDR3aa: CATRVGSGIGNEQFF